This is a list of T cell receptor beta chains from one sample in a study of siplizumab effects on memory and regulatory T cells. Clones were sequenced by immunoSEQ multiplex PCR, and TCRdb holds only the in-frame ones, with some missing. Of 120,000 or so clones listed, roughly 92% are singletons. Specimen: CD4+ T cells sorted from blood. These receptors all come from a human donor in good health. The CDR3 runs from the conserved cysteine through the conserved F or W. A D gene is named only where the DNA matches it firmly. The size of a clone is reported for some rows only, either as once, few or many, or as a class for expanded clones.

>NA|NA|TRBV6-1|TRBJ2-3
TGTGCCAGCAGTCCTCTGGACAGCACAGATACGCAGTATTTT
CASSPLDSTDTQYF
>NA|NA|TRBV6-5|TRBJ1-4
TGTGCCAGCACCTCCTCCGGGCTGGGGAATGAAAAACTGTTTTTT
CASTSSGLGNEKLFF
>NA|NA|TRBV11-3|TRBJ2-7
TGTGCCAGCAGCTTAGCCCAGGACTACGAGCAGTACTTC
CASSLAQDYEQYF
>NA|NA|TRBV5-4|TRBJ2-1
TGTGCCAGCAGCTTCCTTCGCGGAGAGCAGTTCTTC
CASSFLRGEQFF
>NA|NA|TRBV5-5|TRBJ1-1
TGTGCCAGCAGCTTGAGCGTGGCTGAAGCTTTCTTT
CASSLSVAEAFF
>NA|NA|TRBV29-1|TRBJ1-2
TGCAGCGTGGGGACGGTCTATGGCTACACCTTC
CSVGTVYGYTF
>NA|TRBD1|TRBV10-3|TRBJ2-5
TGTGCCATCAGGCTGGGACAGGGAGAGACCCAGTACTTC
CAIRLGQGETQYF
>NA|NA|TRBV18|TRBJ1-1
TGTGCCAGCTCATTAACAGGGAACACTGAAGCTTTCTTT
CASSLTGNTEAFF
>NA|NA|TRBV10-2|TRBJ2-5
TGCGCCAGCAGTCGGGGACCAACTGAAACCCAGTACTTC
CASSRGPTETQYF
>NA|TRBD2|TRBV6-1|TRBJ2-2
TGTGCCAGCACCTGGGGGGGTTCTAACACCGGGGAGCTGTTTTTT
CASTWGGSNTGELFF
>NA|NA|TRBV5-1|TRBJ1-3
TGCGCCAGCAGCTTGGGCTACAGGGCCTCTGGAAACACCATATATTTT
CASSLGYRASGNTIYF
>NA|NA|TRBV12-5|TRBJ2-7
TGTGCTAGTGGTTTGCCTCCACGGGGACTTTTCTACGAGCAGTACTTC
CASGLPPRGLFYEQYF
>NA|TRBD1|TRBV5-1|TRBJ1-4
TGCGCCAGCAGCTGGGCCCCCGACAGGGGGAGGGAAAAACTGTTTTTT
CASSWAPDRGREKLFF
>NA|TRBD1|TRBV19|TRBJ1-2
TGTGCCAGTAGTATATCCGGGGACAGCTATGGCTACACCTTC
CASSISGDSYGYTF
>NA|NA|TRBV19|TRBJ1-1
TGTGCCAGTAGTGTGCGGGGCGGGTGGACTGAAGCTTTCTTT
CASSVRGGWTEAFF
>NA|TRBD1|TRBV19|TRBJ1-3
TGTGCCAGTAGTATAGATAACAGGGGGTACAGCGGAAACACCATATATTTT
CASSIDNRGYSGNTIYF
>NA|NA|TRBV4-2|TRBJ2-2
TGTGCCAGCAGCCAAGTGAGTTACTTCTCGAACACCGGGGAGCTGTTTTTT
CASSQVSYFSNTGELFF
>NA|NA|TRBV10-3|TRBJ2-1
TGTGCCATCAGTCTCGTGAGTGGCTCCTACAATGAGCAGTTCTTC
CAISLVSGSYNEQFF
>NA|NA|TRBV9|TRBJ2-1
TGTGCCAGCAGCGTGGGTGACAGGCTATTATCTCAAGACACCTACAATGAGCAGTTCTTC
CASSVGDRLLSQDTYNEQFF
>NA|NA|TRBV14|TRBJ1-1
TGTGCCAGCAGCCAGTACGGGGGCAGGGGGAACACTGAAGCTTTCTTT
CASSQYGGRGNTEAFF
>NA|NA|TRBV5-1|TRBJ2-1
TGCGCCAGCAGCTTTTATGGGGATACAATGAGGCAGTTCTTC
CASSFYGDTMRQFF
>NA|TRBD2|TRBV7-9|TRBJ2-1
TGTGCCAGCAGCCGATGGGCGGGAGCGAGCTACAATGAGCAGTTCTTC
CASSRWAGASYNEQFF
>NA|NA|TRBV6-5|TRBJ1-4
TGTGCCACTAAAACAGCAACTAATGAAAAACTGTTTTTT
CATKTATNEKLFF
>NA|NA|TRBV27|TRBJ2-5
TGTGCCAGCAGTCCCCCCGGGCGATACCAAGAGACCCAGTACTTC
CASSPPGRYQETQYF
>NA|NA|TRBV19|TRBJ2-2
TGTGCCAGTAGTATTATTCATGAAGACACCGGGGAGCTGTTTTTT
CASSIIHEDTGELFF
>NA|TRBD2|TRBV29-1|TRBJ2-3
TGCAGCGTTGACCGCCGGGGGGGGGATACGCAGTATTTT
CSVDRRGGDTQYF
>NA|TRBD1|TRBV18|TRBJ1-1
TGTGCCAGCTCCCGGACAGGGTTATCGAGCACTGAAGCTTTCTTT
CASSRTGLSSTEAFF
>NA|NA|TRBV5-6|TRBJ2-1
TGTGCCAGCAGCTTAAAGAATGAGCAGTTCTTC
CASSLKNEQFF
>NA|TRBD2|TRBV5-4|TRBJ2-7
TGTGCCAGCAGCTATGATAGCGGGGGTTCCTACGAGCAGTACTTC
CASSYDSGGSYEQYF
>NA|NA|TRBV5-1|TRBJ2-2
TGCGCCAGCAGGAGGGACACCGGGGAGCTGTTTTTT
CASRRDTGELFF
>few|NA|TRBV9|TRBJ2-1
TGTGCCAGCAGCGTTGGCTGGGGGGCCTACAATGAGCAGTTCTTC
CASSVGWGAYNEQFF
>NA|TRBD1|TRBV7-9|TRBJ1-1
TGTGCCAGCATGCCCGACAGGGGGGGGATGGGTATGAACACTGAAGCTTTCTTT
CASMPDRGGMGMNTEAFF
>NA|NA|TRBV7-2|TRBJ2-7
TGTGCCAGCAGCTATCGCGGGGTGGAGGCTATACAGCAGTACTTC
CASSYRGVEAIQQYF
>NA|NA|TRBV19|TRBJ1-5
TGTGCCAGTAGTCCGGTGTTTCAGCCCCAGCATTTT
CASSPVFQPQHF
>NA|NA|TRBV7-8|TRBJ2-2
TGTGCCAGCTCCTCCCGTACCGGGGAGCTGTTTTTT
CASSSRTGELFF
>NA|NA|TRBV7-7|TRBJ2-2
TGTGCTAGCAGCTTTTTTTTAACCGGGGAGCTGTTTTTT
CASSFFLTGELFF
>NA|NA|TRBV27|TRBJ2-6
TGTGCCACCCGGGAACCGGCGAGCTCTGGGGCCAACGTCCTGACTTTC
CATREPASSGANVLTF
>NA|NA|TRBV7-2|TRBJ1-6
TGTGCCAGCAGCTTAGGCGGTGGAGTCGCGGGGTATTCACCCCTCCACTTT
CASSLGGGVAGYSPLHF
>NA|NA|TRBV18|TRBJ1-3
TGTGCCAGCTCACCTATACAAGGACGGACCTCTGGAAACACCATATATTTT
CASSPIQGRTSGNTIYF
>NA|NA|TRBV6-5|TRBJ1-2
TGTGCCAGCAGAATGGGGGTTGTCTATGGCTACACCTTC
CASRMGVVYGYTF
>NA|NA|TRBV11-2|TRBJ2-1
TGTGCCAGCAGCTTATACGGGACTGCCTCCTACAATGAGCAGTTCTTC
CASSLYGTASYNEQFF
>once|NA|TRBV7-2|TRBJ2-7
TGTGCCAGCAGGGGACGGCAAAAGACTTACGAGCAGTACTTC
CASRGRQKTYEQYF
>once|TRBD1|TRBV2|TRBJ1-2
TGTGCCAGCACCTGGACAGGACTGGCCTATGGCTACACCTTC
CASTWTGLAYGYTF
>once|NA|TRBV12-5|TRBJ1-3
TGTGCTAGTGGTTTGGTTACAGAGTCTGGAAACACCATATATTTT
CASGLVTESGNTIYF
>once|NA|TRBV29-1|TRBJ1-2
TGCAGCGTTGAAGATAACAGCGTTTCTAACTATGGCTACACCTTC
CSVEDNSVSNYGYTF
>NA|TRBD2|TRBV19|TRBJ2-3
TGTGCCTCCCGGCTGGGACTAAGGACCACAGATACGCAGTATTTT
CASRLGLRTTDTQYF
>NA|NA|TRBV7-9|TRBJ1-2
TGTGCCAGCAGCTTAGGGACTAACTATGGCTACACCTTC
CASSLGTNYGYTF